These 11 T cell receptor beta chains originate from one sample sequenced in a study of tumor and adjacent non-tumor tissue in lung cancer. A modified ARM-PCR protocol with three rounds of nested PCR amplified TCRbeta. TCRdb processed the multiplex PCR reads anew with MiXCR; each CDR3 protein has one entry. The sample lists over 110,000 distinct CDR3 sequences; 60% to 70% were seen once. RNA was extracted from bulk tissue without any cell sorting. The sequenced sample consisted of lung tumor tissue. The source is a man in his 60s with small cell lung cancer.

A remark on this clonotype: Given a much more abundant clone one base away, this may be a read error. The chain uses TRBV11-2 and TRBJ1-1; D remains ambiguous. Germline loops: CDR1 SGHAT, CDR2 FQNNGV. The CDR3 is made up of 15 amino acids. Trimming shortened V by 5 bases and J by 0 bases, and 13 bases separated the two germline ends. In DNA form, the CDR3 reads TGTGCCAGCAGCCCCGAGGACGGTCTGAACACTGAAGCTTTCTTT. Its translation: CASSPEDGLNTEAFF.

The gene calls are TRBV5-1 and TRBJ2-1; TRBD2 aligns across 7 bases. Germline CDR1 reads SGHRS; CDR2 reads YFSETQ. Unmatched junction bases numbered 13, after V lost 2 bases and J lost 8 bases. CDR3 length: 16 amino acids. CDR3 protein: CASSFWTSGSVDEQFF. The CDR3 nucleotides are TGCGCCAGCAGCTTCTGGACTAGTGGGAGTGTCGATGAGCAGTTCTTC.

With respect to this clonotype: Possible read error: a much larger clone is one base away. The chain joins TRBV4-2 to TRBJ1-5, with a tentative D call TRBD1 (5 bases). The CDR3 has 13 amino acids. Germline V lookup: CDR1 LGHNA, CDR2 YNFKEQ. The V gene lost 3 bases and the J gene lost 6 bases, with 9 bases spanning the gap. Written as DNA, the CDR3 is TGTGCCAGCAGCCAGGACACGGCTCAGCCCCAGCATTTT. This gives the protein CASSQDTAQPQHF.

A few counts support this clonotype. This chain joins TRBV13 and TRBJ2-3, with D perhaps TRBD2 (5 bases). V lost 5 bases, J lost 5 bases, and 11 bases lay in between. The CDR3 has 13 residues. Germline-derived CDR1 and CDR2 are PRHDT and FYEKMQ (reference sequence). The CDR3 loop is CASSPFEGDTQYF. Written as DNA, the CDR3 is TGTGCCAGCAGCCCCTTTGAGGGAGATACGCAGTATTTT.

In the case of this clonotype: A read error may produce the germline difference seen at one junction end. The chain links TRBV11-2 to TRBJ2-1; D ambiguous. Germline-derived CDR1 and CDR2 are SGHAT and FQNNGV. The CDR3 consists of 12 residues. CDR3 amino acids: CASSHLGGVQSF. The CDR3 coding sequence is TGTGCCAGCAGCCACCTCGGCGGAGTGCAGTCCTTC.

The chain recombines TRBV6-1 with TRBJ1-1; D is perhaps TRBD1 (5 bases). With 7 bases removed from V and 3 bases from J, the gap between germline ends came to 15 bases. There are 14 residues in the CDR3. Germline V gene data show CDR1 as MNHNS and CDR2 as SASEGT. For the CDR3, the DNA is TGTGCCAGCATTCTAGAGACAGTGGACACTGAAGCTTTCTTT. It encodes CASILETVDTEAFF.

The chain is built from TRBV20-1 and TRBJ2-1; D possibly matches TRBD1 or TRBD2 (5 bases each). V lost 5 bases and J lost 8, with 13 bases in between. CDR1 is DFQATT, CDR2 SNEGSKA, per germline (reference sequence). The CDR3 spans 12 residues. CDR3 sequence: CSAGTRGDEQFF. The CDR3 DNA is TGCAGTGCTGGGACCCGGGGTGATGAGCAGTTCTTC.

As regards this clonotype: A much larger clone lies one base from this, so it may be a read error. This chain uses TRBV20-1 with TRBJ2-1; D gene ambiguous. CDR1 and CDR2 from the germline V gene are DFQATT and SNEGSKA (reference sequence). CDR3 length equals 13 residues. The V and J ends lost 5 bases and 0 bases respectively, with 8 bases between them. CDR3 nucleotide sequence: TGCAGTGCTCCTCCGGGCTCCTACAATGAGCAGTTCTTC. This codes for CSAPPGSYNEQFF.

Concerning this clonotype: Given a much more abundant clone one base away, this may be a read error. The chain couples TRBV29-1 to TRBJ2-1; D assignment may be TRBD1 or TRBD2 (6 bases each). In germline, CDR1 is SQVTM, CDR2 ANQGSEA. CDR3 length equals 14 residues. For the CDR3, the DNA is TGCAGCGTGCGGGGACACCGCAGGAGAGATGAGCACTTCTTC. Protein product: CSVRGHRRRDEHFF.

The V call is TRBV7-3, the J call TRBJ2-1, with D unclear. Trimming pared 3 bases from V and 2 bases from J, leaving 5 bases between. CDR3 length: 13 amino acids. Germline loops: CDR1 SGHTA, CDR2 FQGTGA. The CDR3 nucleotides are TGTGCCAGCAGCTTCGGACCCTACAATGAGCAGTTCTTC. It is translated as CASSFGPYNEQFF.

This clonotype was found many times. The chain couples TRBV4-1 to TRBJ2-7; D might be TRBD2 (5 bases). The CDR3 runs 16 residues. Germline V gene lookup returns CDR1 MGHRA and CDR2 YSYEKL. The V and J ends lost 3 bases and 3 bases respectively, with 18 bases between them. The chain's CDR3 is CASSHRLADSYYEQYF. The CDR3 nucleotides read TGCGCCAGCAGCCACAGACTGGCGGACTCCTACTACGAGCAGTACTTC.